Listed below are T cell receptor beta chains from one sample, sequenced in a study of identical twins. Using its own MiXCR run on the 5' RACE reads, TCRdb lists one record per CDR3 protein. The sample yields a few hundred thousand distinct CDR3 sequences, approximately 13% seen once. This sample also appeared in a second study, on yellow fever vaccine responses in identical twins.

Sequenced: CD8+ T cells sorted from blood. Every receptor here comes from a young woman in good health. The CDR3 runs from the conserved cysteine through the conserved F or W. Fields, in order: V gene, J gene, D gene, clone size, CDR3 DNA, CDR3 protein. A D gene is named only where the DNA matches it firmly. Rows may omit the clone size; those that give it use once, few, many or a size class.

>TRBV5-1|TRBJ1-5|NA|few
TGCGCCAGCAGCCTTGGCCCGGCGGATCAGCCCCAGCATTTT
CASSLGPADQPQHF
>TRBV4-1|TRBJ2-1|TRBD2|many
TGCGCCAGCAGCCATAGGACTAGCGGGGGCAATGAGCAGTTCTTC
CASSHRTSGGNEQFF
>TRBV13|TRBJ2-5|NA|NA
TGTGCCAGCAGCTCACTGGCCGACAGCGGAGAGACCCAGTACTTC
CASSSLADSGETQYF
>TRBV4-1|TRBJ1-4|NA|few
TGCGCCAGCAGCCAAAGGACATCTAATGAAAAACTGTTTTTT
CASSQRTSNEKLFF
>TRBV24-1|TRBJ1-2|NA|few
TGTGCCACCAGTGATTTGGGGTTAAACTATGGCTACACCTTC
CATSDLGLNYGYTF
>TRBV12-3/TRBV12-4|TRBJ2-7|TRBD1|many
TGTGCCAGCAGTTCCGGACAGGGGGTTGTCGGCGAGCAGTACTTC
CASSSGQGVVGEQYF
>TRBV4-1|TRBJ1-1|NA|few
TGCGCCAGCAGCCAAGCGGACGGGGTCCGCATGAACACTGAAGCTTTCTTT
CASSQADGVRMNTEAFF
>TRBV3-1|TRBJ2-1|TRBD2|NA
TGTGCCAGCAGCCAAGATAATCGGGGCGGGGGGCAGTTCTTC
CASSQDNRGGGQFF
>TRBV29-1|TRBJ2-2|TRBD2|few
TGCAGCGTTGAGCGGGAGTCCCCCGGGGAGCTGTTTTTT
CSVERESPGELFF
>TRBV5-1|TRBJ2-5|TRBD2|NA
TGCGCCAGCAGCACGGGACTAGCGGGAGAAGGGGAGACCCAGTACTTC
CASSTGLAGEGETQYF
>TRBV20-1|TRBJ2-2|TRBD2|NA
TGCAGTGCTAGTTTGGGAGCGGGGGGGCCTTTGACCGGGGAGCTGTTTTTT
CSASLGAGGPLTGELFF
>TRBV29-1|TRBJ2-1|TRBD2|NA
TGCAGCGTTGAAGATCGTACTAGCGGGGGATACAATGAGCAGTTCTTC
CSVEDRTSGGYNEQFF
>TRBV12-3/TRBV12-4|TRBJ1-1|NA|many
TGTGCCAGCAGGTTGGGCGGGAGTAGCGCTGAAGCTTTCTTT
CASRLGGSSAEAFF
>TRBV28|TRBJ2-3|NA|few
TGTGCCAGCAGGAGAGATACGCAGTATTTT
CASRRDTQYF
>TRBV11-3|TRBJ2-3|NA|NA
TGTGCCAGCAGCTTAGAGACAAGTGCTTGGGCAGATACGCAGTATTTT
CASSLETSAWADTQYF
>TRBV5-1|TRBJ2-3|TRBD2|NA
TGCGCCAGCAGCACAGCTAGCGGGAGGACAGAATCCGCAGATACGCAGTATTTT
CASSTASGRTESADTQYF
>TRBV13|TRBJ1-1|TRBD1|NA
TGTGCCAGCAGCTCGTCGGACAGGGGCCACACTGAAGCTTTCTTT
CASSSSDRGHTEAFF
>TRBV11-2|TRBJ2-1|TRBD2|few
TGTGCCAGCAGCCCTAAGGCCCAGCGGGAGCGGTACAATGAGCAGTTCTTC
CASSPKAQRERYNEQFF
>TRBV6-1|TRBJ2-7|TRBD1|NA
TGTGCCAGCAGTGAATGGGGGCAGGGGGCAATCTACGAGCAGTACTTC
CASSEWGQGAIYEQYF
>TRBV3-1|TRBJ2-6|TRBD2|NA
TGTACCATCAGTCCGGGGACTAGCGGGATGGTCTCTGGGGCCAACGTCCTGACTTTC
CTISPGTSGMVSGANVLTF
>TRBV2|TRBJ1-1|NA|few
TGTGCCAACAAGTTGAACACTGAAGCTTTCTTT
CANKLNTEAFF
>TRBV23-1|TRBJ2-6|NA|few
TGCGCCAGCAGTCAATCGTCAGCCGACTCTGGGGCCAACGTCCTGACTTTC
CASSQSSADSGANVLTF
>TRBV5-8|TRBJ2-3|NA|NA
TGTGCCAGCAGCTTGACGGGGGGCACGGCAGATACGCAGTATTTT
CASSLTGGTADTQYF
>TRBV9|TRBJ1-2|NA|many
TGTGCCAGCAGCGTAGCTGCCAGTACCTATGGCTACACCTTC
CASSVAASTYGYTF
>TRBV28|TRBJ2-3|NA|many
TGTGCCAGCAGTCGTACGCGCAGGAGCACAGATACGCAGTATTTT
CASSRTRRSTDTQYF
>TRBV5-8|TRBJ2-7|TRBD2|few
TGTGCCAGCAGCTCACCTAGCGGGAGGTTATCCTACGAGCAGTACTTC
CASSSPSGRLSYEQYF
>TRBV12-3/TRBV12-4|TRBJ2-2|NA|NA
TGTGCCAGCAGTGAACAGCGCACCGGGGAGCTGTTTTTT
CASSEQRTGELFF
>TRBV11-2|TRBJ2-7|TRBD1|NA
TGTGCCAGCAGCTTACAACAGGGGGTCTACGAGCAGTACTTC
CASSLQQGVYEQYF
>TRBV2|TRBJ2-5|NA|NA
TGTGCCATAGGGCCACAGAACCAAGAGACCCAGTACTTC
CAIGPQNQETQYF
>TRBV20-1|TRBJ2-2|TRBD2|few
TGCAGTGCGCATCTAGCGGGCTCGAACACCGGGGAGCTGTTTTTT
CSAHLAGSNTGELFF
>TRBV20-1|TRBJ2-7|NA|NA
TGCAGTGCTAGAGATCCGCAGGACAGCTCCTACGAGCAGTACTTC
CSARDPQDSSYEQYF
>TRBV28|TRBJ2-3|NA|NA
TGTGCCAGCAGTCTTGTTAGCGGCCGGGATGGCACAGATACGCAGTATTTT
CASSLVSGRDGTDTQYF
>TRBV20-1|TRBJ2-1|TRBD2|NA
TGCAGTGCTAGAGCGCCGATAATAGCGGGAGAATTAGGCAATGAGCAGTTCTTC
CSARAPIIAGELGNEQFF
>TRBV29-1|TRBJ2-7|TRBD1|few
TGCAGCGTTGAAGCGGACAGGGATGATACCTACGAGCAGTACTTC
CSVEADRDDTYEQYF
>TRBV2|TRBJ2-3|TRBD2|few
TGTGCCAGCTCAAGCGGGGTAACTAGCACAGATACGCAGTATTTT
CASSSGVTSTDTQYF
>TRBV4-1|TRBJ2-3|TRBD2|few
TGCGCCAGCAGGGGAGCCGGACTAGCGGGGCGGGATACGCAGTATTTT
CASRGAGLAGRDTQYF
>TRBV24-1|TRBJ2-5|TRBD2|few
TGTGCCACCAGTGAGAATATGGGACTAGCGGATGGCGAGACCCAGTACTTC
CATSENMGLADGETQYF
>TRBV12-3/TRBV12-4|TRBJ2-1|NA|few
TGTGCCAGCAGTTTGGCGGTGGGTGGATACTACAATGAGCAGTTCTTC
CASSLAVGGYYNEQFF
>TRBV27|TRBJ2-2|NA|few
TGTGCCAGCAGTCCGCGGACCAGTCGGTACGGGGAGCTGTTTTTT
CASSPRTSRYGELFF
>TRBV6-2/TRBV6-3|TRBJ2-5|NA|NA
TGTGCCAGTCTGCAAAGCGGCCAAGAGACCCAGTACTTC
CASLQSGQETQYF
>TRBV12-3/TRBV12-4|TRBJ2-3|NA|few
TGTGCCAGCAGTTATGGTGGGAGTAAAGATACGCAGTATTTT
CASSYGGSKDTQYF
>TRBV5-1|TRBJ1-4|NA|few
TGCGCCAGCAGCTTGAGGACAGATCTTAATGAAAAACTGTTTTTT
CASSLRTDLNEKLFF
>TRBV10-1|TRBJ2-5|NA|NA
TGCGCCAGCAGTGAGTCGCGGTACCAAGAGACCCAGTACTTC
CASSESRYQETQYF
>TRBV6-5|TRBJ1-1|TRBD1|few
TGTGCCAGCAGTTACGGGACAGGGGGCACCACTGAAGCTTTCTTT
CASSYGTGGTTEAFF
>TRBV27|TRBJ2-4|NA|few
TGTGCCAGCAGTTTAGACTTAAATTCTCTAGCCAAAAACATTCAGTACTTC
CASSLDLNSLAKNIQYF
>TRBV7-8|TRBJ1-4|TRBD1|few
TGTGCCAGCAGCAGACAGGGGGCATCCATGGTCGAAAAACTGTTTTTT
CASSRQGASMVEKLFF
>TRBV18|TRBJ2-1|NA|NA
TGTGCCAGCTCACCAACCGGTGGCCTCCTCGAGCAGTTCTTC
CASSPTGGLLEQFF
>TRBV5-1|TRBJ1-3|NA|few
TGCGCCAGCAGCTTGGCTCTCTCCGTAGGAAGCTCTGGAAACACCATATATTTT
CASSLALSVGSSGNTIYF
>TRBV20-1|TRBJ2-5|TRBD2|NA
TGCAGTGCTTCCCCCTCTGCGGGAGCGGGGGAGACCCAGTACTTC
CSASPSAGAGETQYF
>TRBV27|TRBJ2-1|TRBD2|few
TGTGCCAGCAGCGAACTAGCGGGAGTTGATGCTAATGAGCAGTTCTTC
CASSELAGVDANEQFF